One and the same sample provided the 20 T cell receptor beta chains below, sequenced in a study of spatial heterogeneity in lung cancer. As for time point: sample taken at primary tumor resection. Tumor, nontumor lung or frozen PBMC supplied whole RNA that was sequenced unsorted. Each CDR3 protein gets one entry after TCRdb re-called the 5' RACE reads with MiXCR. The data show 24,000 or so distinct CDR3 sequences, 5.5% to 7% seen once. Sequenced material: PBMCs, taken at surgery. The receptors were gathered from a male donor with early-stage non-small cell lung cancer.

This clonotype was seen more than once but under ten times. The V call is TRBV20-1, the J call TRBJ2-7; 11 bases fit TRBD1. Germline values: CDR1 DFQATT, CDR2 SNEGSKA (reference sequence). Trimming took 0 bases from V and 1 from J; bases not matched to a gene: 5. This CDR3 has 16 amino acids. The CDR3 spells CSARDWDRGISYEQYF. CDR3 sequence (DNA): TGCAGTGCTAGAGACTGGGACAGGGGGATTTCCTACGAGCAGTACTTC.

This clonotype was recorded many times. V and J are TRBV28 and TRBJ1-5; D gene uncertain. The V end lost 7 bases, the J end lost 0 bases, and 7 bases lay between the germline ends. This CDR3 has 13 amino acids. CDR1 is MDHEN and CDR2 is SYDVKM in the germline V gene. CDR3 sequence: CASTLSSNQPQHF. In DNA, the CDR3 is TGTGCCAGCACTTTGAGTAGCAATCAGCCCCAGCATTTT. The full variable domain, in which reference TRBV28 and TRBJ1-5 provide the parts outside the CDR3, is DVKVTQSSRYLVKRTGEKVFLECVQDMDHENMFWYRQDPGLGLRLIYFSYDVKMKEKGDIPEGYSVSREKKERFSLILESASTNQTSMYLCASTLSSNQPQHFGDGTRLSIL.

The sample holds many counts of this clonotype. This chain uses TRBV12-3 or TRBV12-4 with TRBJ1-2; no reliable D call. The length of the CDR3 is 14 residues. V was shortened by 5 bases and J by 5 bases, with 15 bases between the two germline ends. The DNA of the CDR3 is TGTGCCAGCAGTCTCCTGGGGTTGAATTATGGCTACACCTTC. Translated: CASSLLGLNYGYTF.

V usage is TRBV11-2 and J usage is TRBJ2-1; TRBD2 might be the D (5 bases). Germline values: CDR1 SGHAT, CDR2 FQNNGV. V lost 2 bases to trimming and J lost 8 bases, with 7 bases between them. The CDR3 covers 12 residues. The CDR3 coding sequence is TGTGCCAGCAGCTTACTAGCTGATGAGCAGTTCTTC. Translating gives CASSLLADEQFF. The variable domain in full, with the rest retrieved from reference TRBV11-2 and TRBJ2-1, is EAGVAQSPRYKIIEKRQSVAFWCNPISGHATLYWYQQILGQGPKLLIQFQNNGVVDDSQLPKDRFSAERLKGVDSTLKIQPAKLEDSAVYLCASSLLADEQFFGPGTRLTVL.

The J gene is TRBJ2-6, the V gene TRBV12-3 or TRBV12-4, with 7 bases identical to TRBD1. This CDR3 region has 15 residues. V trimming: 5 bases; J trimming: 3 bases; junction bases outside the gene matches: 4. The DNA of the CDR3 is TGTGCCAGCAGTGAGGGGGCGCATGGGGCCAACGTCCTGACTTTC. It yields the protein CASSEGAHGANVLTF.

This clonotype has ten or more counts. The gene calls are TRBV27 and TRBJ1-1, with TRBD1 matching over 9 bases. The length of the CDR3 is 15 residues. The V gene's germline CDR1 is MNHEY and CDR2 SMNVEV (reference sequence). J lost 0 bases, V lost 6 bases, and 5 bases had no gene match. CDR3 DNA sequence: TGTGCCAGCAGGGGGACAGGGAGCATGAACACTGAAGCTTTCTTT. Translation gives CASRGTGSMNTEAFF.

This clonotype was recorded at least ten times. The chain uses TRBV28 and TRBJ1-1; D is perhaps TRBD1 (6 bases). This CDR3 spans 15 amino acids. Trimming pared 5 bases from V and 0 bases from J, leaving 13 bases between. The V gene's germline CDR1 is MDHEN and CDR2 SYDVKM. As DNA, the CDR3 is TGTGCCAGCAGTCCGAGGACAGTGATGAACACTGAAGCTTTCTTT. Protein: CASSPRTVMNTEAFF.

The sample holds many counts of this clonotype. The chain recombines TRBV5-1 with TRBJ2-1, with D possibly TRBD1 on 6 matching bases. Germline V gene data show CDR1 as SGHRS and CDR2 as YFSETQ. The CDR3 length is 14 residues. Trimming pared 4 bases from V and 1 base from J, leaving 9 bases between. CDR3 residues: CASSADSSYNEQFF. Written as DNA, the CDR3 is TGCGCCAGCAGCGCGGACAGTTCCTACAATGAGCAGTTCTTC. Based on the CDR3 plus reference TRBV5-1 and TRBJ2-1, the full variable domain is KAGVTQTPRYLIKTRGQQVTLSCSPISGHRSVSWYQQTPGQGLQFLFEYFSETQRNKGNFPGRFSGRQFSNSRSEMNVSTLELGDSALYLCASSADSSYNEQFFGPGTRLTVL.

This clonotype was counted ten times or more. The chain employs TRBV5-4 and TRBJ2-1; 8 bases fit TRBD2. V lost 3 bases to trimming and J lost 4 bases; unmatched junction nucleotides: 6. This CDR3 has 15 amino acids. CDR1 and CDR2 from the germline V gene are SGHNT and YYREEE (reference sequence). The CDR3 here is CASSWAGGVYNEQFF. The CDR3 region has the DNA TGTGCCAGCAGCTGGGCGGGGGGAGTTTACAATGAGCAGTTCTTC.

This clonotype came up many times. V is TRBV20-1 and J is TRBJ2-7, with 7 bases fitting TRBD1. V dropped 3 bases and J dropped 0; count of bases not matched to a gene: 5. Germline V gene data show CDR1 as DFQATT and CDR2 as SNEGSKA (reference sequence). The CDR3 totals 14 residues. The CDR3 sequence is CSARVGDSSYEQYF. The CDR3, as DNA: TGCAGTGCTAGGGTCGGGGACAGCTCCTACGAGCAGTACTTC.

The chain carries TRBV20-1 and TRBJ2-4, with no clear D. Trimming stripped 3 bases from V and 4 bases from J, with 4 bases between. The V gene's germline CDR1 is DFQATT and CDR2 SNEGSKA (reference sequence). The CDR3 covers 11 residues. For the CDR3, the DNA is TGCAGTGCTAGGGGGAAAAACATTCAGTACTTC. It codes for CSARGKNIQYF.

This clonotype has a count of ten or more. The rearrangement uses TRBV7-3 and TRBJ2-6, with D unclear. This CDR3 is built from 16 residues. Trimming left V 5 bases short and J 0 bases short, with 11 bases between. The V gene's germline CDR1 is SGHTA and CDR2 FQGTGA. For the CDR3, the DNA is TGTGCCAGCAGCGTCCGGGCCGCCTCTGGGGCCAACGTCCTGACTTTC. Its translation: CASSVRAASGANVLTF.

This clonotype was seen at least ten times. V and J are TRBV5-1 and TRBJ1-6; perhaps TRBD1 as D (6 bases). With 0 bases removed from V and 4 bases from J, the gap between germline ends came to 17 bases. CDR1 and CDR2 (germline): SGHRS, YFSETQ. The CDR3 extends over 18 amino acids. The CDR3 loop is CASSLGQSKGGYNSPLHF. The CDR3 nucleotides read TGCGCCAGCAGCTTGGGCCAGTCAAAAGGGGGGTATAATTCACCCCTCCACTTT.

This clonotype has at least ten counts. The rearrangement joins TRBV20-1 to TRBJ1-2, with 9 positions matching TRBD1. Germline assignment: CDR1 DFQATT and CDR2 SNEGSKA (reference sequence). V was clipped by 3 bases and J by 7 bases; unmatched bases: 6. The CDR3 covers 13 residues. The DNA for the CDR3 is TGCAGTGCTAGTCAACAGGGGGCAGGTGGCTACACCTTC. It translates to CSASQQGAGGYTF.

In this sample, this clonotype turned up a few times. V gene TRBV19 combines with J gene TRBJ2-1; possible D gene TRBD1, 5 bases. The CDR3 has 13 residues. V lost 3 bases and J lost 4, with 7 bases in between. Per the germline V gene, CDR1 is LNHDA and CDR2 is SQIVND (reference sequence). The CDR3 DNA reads TGTGCCAGTAGTATGACAGAGTACAATGAGCAGTTCTTC. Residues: CASSMTEYNEQFF.

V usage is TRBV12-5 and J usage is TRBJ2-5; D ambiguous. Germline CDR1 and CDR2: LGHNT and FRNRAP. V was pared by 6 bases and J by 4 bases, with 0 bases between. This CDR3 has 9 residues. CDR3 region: CASGETQYF. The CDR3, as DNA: TGTGCTAGTGGAGAGACCCAGTACTTC.

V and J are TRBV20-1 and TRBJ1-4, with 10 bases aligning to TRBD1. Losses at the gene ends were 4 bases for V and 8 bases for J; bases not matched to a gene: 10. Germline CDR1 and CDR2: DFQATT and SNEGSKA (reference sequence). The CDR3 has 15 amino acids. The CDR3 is CSATGGGQGSEKLFF. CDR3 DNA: TGCAGTGCTACGGGAGGGGGACAGGGGAGCGAAAAACTGTTTTTT.

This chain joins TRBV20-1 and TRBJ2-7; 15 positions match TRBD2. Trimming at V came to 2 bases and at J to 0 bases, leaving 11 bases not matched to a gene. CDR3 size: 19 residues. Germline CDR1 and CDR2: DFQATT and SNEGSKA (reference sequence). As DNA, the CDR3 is TGCAGTGCTAGACAAGTGGGACTAGCGGGAGGTGGGGGCTCCTACGAGCAGTACTTC. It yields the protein CSARQVGLAGGGGSYEQYF.

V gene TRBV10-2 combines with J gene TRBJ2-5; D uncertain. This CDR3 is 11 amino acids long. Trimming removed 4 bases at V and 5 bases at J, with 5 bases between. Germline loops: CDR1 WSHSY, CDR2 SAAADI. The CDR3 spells CASSASETQYF. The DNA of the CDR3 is TGCGCCAGCAGTGCGTCCGAGACCCAGTACTTC.

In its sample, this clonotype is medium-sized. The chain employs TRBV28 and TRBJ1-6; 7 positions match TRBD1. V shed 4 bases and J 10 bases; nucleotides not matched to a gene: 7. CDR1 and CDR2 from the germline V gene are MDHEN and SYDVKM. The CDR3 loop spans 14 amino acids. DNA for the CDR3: TGTGCCAGCAGTTACGGACAGGCGAGCTCACCCCTCCACTTT. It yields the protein CASSYGQASSPLHF.